Following are 14 T cell receptor beta chains from one sample sequenced in a study of shared clonotypes between healthy human individuals. This table comes from immunoSEQ multiplex PCR, and its TCRdb copy is limited to in-frame clones, with some not included. The repertoire consists of roughly 2.1 million clones, with roughly 91% occurring once and the leading ten covering 1.5% to 2%. CD45RO-negative, CCR7-positively selected cells formed the naive CD8 fraction, excluding terminally differentiated effector memory CD45RA+ cells. Input material: naive CD8+ T cells from PBMCs. The receptors originated from a young man in good health. Some clones in this sample may be carry-over from other donors' samples.

This chain uses TRBV6-1 with TRBJ2-5; unclear D gene. Trimming took 11 bases from V and 1 from J, leaving 17 bases between them. The CDR3 spans 14 residues. Germline assignment: CDR1 MNHNS and CDR2 SASEGT. Here the CDR3 reads CACEEELFQETQYF. For the CDR3, the DNA is TGTGCCTGCGAAGAGGAGCTCTTCCAAGAGACCCAGTACTTC.

The gene calls are TRBV5-5 and TRBJ1-1; TRBD1 might be the D (5 bases). Deletions cut 4 bases from V and 0 bases from J, with 10 bases between. The CDR3 totals 14 residues. Germline CDR1 reads SGHKS; CDR2 reads YYEKEE (reference sequence). The CDR3 nucleotides read TGTGCCAGCAGCGGGAGGGGAGTGAACACTGAAGCTTTCTTT. Protein: CASSGRGVNTEAFF.

The chain is built from TRBV9 and TRBJ2-7; possibly TRBD2 for D (6 bases). Germline assignment: CDR1 SGDLS and CDR2 YYNGEE. Trimming took off 0 bases at V and 4 bases at J, with 14 bases between the two ends. The CDR3 is made up of 15 amino acids. Here the CDR3 reads CASSVGGGINYEQYF. CDR3 nucleotides: TGTGCCAGCAGCGTAGGGGGCGGGATCAATTACGAGCAGTACTTC. Full variable domain (outside the CDR3, taken from reference TRBV9 and TRBJ2-7): DSGVTQTPKHLITATGQRVTLRCSPRSGDLSVYWYQQSLDQGLQFLIQYYNGEERAKGNILERFSAQQFPDLHSELNLSSLELGDSALYFCASSVGGGINYEQYFGPGTRLTVT.

This chain links TRBV28 with TRBJ1-5, with 8 bases lining up with TRBD1. The V gene's germline CDR1 is MDHEN and CDR2 SYDVKM. V trimming: 6 bases; J trimming: 2 bases; junction bases outside the gene matches: 9. The CDR3 is made up of 16 amino acids. The CDR3 DNA sequence: TGTGCCAGCAGCCGCCCGACAGGGGTCGGCAATCAGCCCCAGCATTTT. Its translation is CASSRPTGVGNQPQHF.

On this clone itself: Germline and junction disagree at one end, which may indicate a read error. This chain joins TRBV7-9 and TRBJ1-2; no clear D gene. Germline V lookup: CDR1 SEHNR, CDR2 FQNEAQ (reference sequence). The CDR3 sequence is 13 residues long. For the CDR3, the DNA is TGTACCAGCAGCTTAGTAGCCATCTATGGCTACACCTTC. This sequence encodes CTSSLVAIYGYTF.

This rearrangement joins TRBV10-3 to TRBJ2-1, with TRBD1 as a possible D gene (5 bases). The CDR3 is 12 amino acids. V was pared by 8 bases and J by 7 bases, with 12 bases between. Germline CDR1 is ENHRY and CDR2 is SYGVKD. CDR3 amino acids: CAIDTDKNEQFF. Written as DNA, the CDR3 is TGTGCCATCGATACGGACAAAAATGAGCAGTTCTTC.

The V gene is TRBV27, the J gene TRBJ1-5; 8 bases are shared with TRBD1. Germline CDR1 and CDR2: MNHEY and SMNVEV (reference sequence). This CDR3 contains 16 residues. Trimming at V came to 5 bases and at J to 5 bases, leaving 11 bases not matched to a gene. This chain's CDR3 is CASSPTSTGADQPQHF. CDR3 DNA: TGTGCCAGCAGTCCTACGTCGACAGGGGCGGATCAGCCCCAGCATTTT.

The chain recombines TRBV7-9 with TRBJ1-4; a possible D gene is TRBD1 (5 bases). The CDR3 consists of 15 residues. CDR1 SEHNR and CDR2 FQNEAQ come from the germline V gene (reference sequence). V lost 5 bases and J 5 bases, leaving 15 bases between the germline ends. In DNA form, the CDR3 reads TGTGCCAGCAGCCGTTTCACAGGACGAAATGAAAAACTGTTTTTT. It encodes CASSRFTGRNEKLFF.

The genes are TRBV7-9 and TRBJ2-1; D remains unclear. The CDR3 runs to 16 residues. V dropped 1 base and J dropped 0 bases, with 10 bases sitting between them. In germline, CDR1 is SEHNR, CDR2 FQNEAQ (reference sequence). The CDR3 loop reads CASSLDDFPSYNEQFF. CDR3 DNA sequence: TGTGCCAGCAGCTTAGACGACTTCCCCTCCTACAATGAGCAGTTCTTC.

The chain joins TRBV6-6 to TRBJ1-4; tentatively, D is TRBD1 (5 bases). CDR3 length: 14 residues. Germline V gives CDR1 MNHNY, CDR2 SVGAGI (reference sequence). Trimming shortened V by 2 bases and J by 8 bases, and 12 bases separated the two germline ends. This CDR3 is CASSYVAGSEKLFF. CDR3 sequence (DNA): TGTGCCAGCAGTTACGTGGCAGGGTCAGAAAAACTGTTTTTT.

The chain recombines TRBV28 with TRBJ2-1, with D perhaps assigned TRBD1 or TRBD2 (7 bases each). The CDR3 has 14 residues. Germline loops: CDR1 MDHEN, CDR2 SYDVKM. With 6 bases removed from V and 8 bases from J, the gap between germline ends came to 17 bases. Written as DNA, the CDR3 is TGTGCCAGCAGCCCGACGACAGGGAGGGATGAGCAGTTCTTC. It specifies CASSPTTGRDEQFF.

The rearrangement links TRBV7-9 to TRBJ2-7, with D possibly being TRBD2 (6 bases). With 3 bases removed from V and 5 bases from J, the gap between germline ends came to 26 bases. The CDR3 is 18 residues long. Germline CDR1 and CDR2: SEHNR and FQNEAQ (reference sequence). CDR3 nucleotide sequence: TGTGCCAGCAGCTTTTTGGGTTTTGGGACCAGAGGAGGGAACGAGCAGTACTTC. Its protein is CASSFLGFGTRGGNEQYF.

The chain joins TRBV7-7 to TRBJ2-2; 7 nucleotides align to TRBD1. The CDR3 has 17 amino acids. The V and J ends lost 5 bases and 6 bases, in that order; junction bases with no gene match: 15. Looked up from germline, CDR1 is SSHAT and CDR2 is FNYEAQ (reference sequence). Written as DNA, the CDR3 is TGTGCCAGCAGCCCAAAAGGGGGCTTTGCGTCACCCGGGGAGCTGTTTTTT. Its translation is CASSPKGGFASPGELFF.

V gene TRBV19 combines with J gene TRBJ1-2; TRBD1 matches 8 bases. The trim removed 3 bases at V and 4 bases at J, leaving 7 bases unmatched. Germline assignment: CDR1 LNHDA and CDR2 SQIVND (reference sequence). There are 15 residues in the CDR3. The CDR3 reads CASSMGTGTIYGYTF. CDR3 in DNA: TGTGCCAGTAGTATGGGGACAGGCACGATCTATGGCTACACCTTC.